The 3 T cell receptor beta chains in this list originate from one sample, sequenced in a study of blood T cell repertoires in COVID-19. Profiling relied on immunoSEQ multiplex PCR, and the TCRdb table lists in-frame clones only, not all of them. The sample lists roughly 110,000 clones; 85% were seen once. The specimen was peripheral blood. The receptor source for this set is a man aged 40-55 years with acute or convalescent COVID-19.

The table lists this clone with a count of one. The chain couples TRBV19 to TRBJ2-3, with D possibly being TRBD1 (6 bases). CDR1 LNHDA and CDR2 SQIVND come from the germline V gene (reference sequence). V lost 6 bases and J lost 2, with 15 bases in between. CDR3 length equals 15 residues. CDR3 loop: CASRKDRDLTDTQYF. The CDR3 region has the DNA TGTGCCAGTAGGAAGGACAGAGACCTCACAGATACGCAGTATTTT.

The rearrangement uses TRBV5-5 and TRBJ1-1; maybe TRBD1 (6 bases). CDR1 and CDR2 from the germline V gene are SGHKS and YYEKEE (reference sequence). This CDR3 has 14 residues. Trimming left V 6 bases short and J 4 bases short, with 16 bases between. The CDR3 DNA reads TGTGCCAGCACCGTTGGGGGGGCGTCCACTGAAGCTTTCTTT. It specifies CASTVGGASTEAFF. Filled out from reference TRBV5-5 and TRBJ1-1, the complete variable domain reads DAGVTQSPTHLIKTRGQQVTLRCSPISGHKSVSWYQQVLGQGPQFIFQYYEKEERGRGNFPDRFSARQFPNYSSELNVNALLLGDSALYLCASTVGGASTEAFFGQGTRLTVV.

The chain carries TRBV10-3 and TRBJ1-5; D possibly corresponds to TRBD1 (5 bases). Trimming pared 4 bases from V and 3 bases from J, leaving 13 bases between. CDR3 length equals 15 residues. The germline V gene encodes CDR1 ENHRY and CDR2 SYGVKD. The chain's CDR3 is CAISGVAGLNQPQHF. The CDR3 region has the DNA TGTGCCATCAGTGGCGTGGCAGGGCTCAATCAGCCCCAGCATTTT.